The TCR beta chain under discussion was sequenced for a study of blood T cell repertoires in COVID-19. Whole-study context: The United States, Italy and Spain were the sources of the acute and convalescent COVID-19 samples. PBMCs, B-cell-depleted T cells, or T cells were the source of the cDNA or gDNA that made up the material.

Germline V gives CDR1 KGHSH, CDR2 LQKENI. This CDR3 has 17 amino acids. Trimming left V 1 base short and J 3 bases short, with 16 bases between. In the source study's methods: It was from reference gene primer amplification that nucleated cell counts were estimated. The protocol was immunoSEQ multiplex PCR, while the TCRdb copy is restricted to in-frame clones and leaves out a portion. V and J calls and clone size are those listed in that table; D and trimming were worked out from the DNA. Found here are about 84,000 clones, about 83% of them singletons; the top ten hold around 29%. The chain couples TRBV18 to TRBJ2-4; perhaps TRBD2 as D (6 bases). This TCR was recovered from a woman of 80 years or more with acute or convalescent COVID-19. The sequenced sample consisted of peripheral blood. Here the CDR3 DNA reads TGTGCCAGCTCACCACTTCCGAATGCGGGGCACAAAAACATTCAGTACTTC. Translated, it gives CASSPLPNAGHKNIQYF.